The 12 T cell receptor beta chains below come from one sample, sequenced in a study of patients and donors after allogeneic stem cell transplantation. TCRdb ran MiXCR on the RT-PCR reads and lists one entry per CDR3 protein. The sample contains a few hundred thousand distinct CDR3 sequences, roughly 38% of which appear only once. The sequencing input was blood, either unsorted or a sorted T cell fraction (not recorded which). These receptors originate from a human donor who was either an allogeneic HSCT recipient or a stem cell or donor lymphocyte infusion donor (not recorded which). It is not recorded whose cells these are; they may come from a transplant donor.

This sequence joins TRBV7-9 and TRBJ1-1, with D unclear. The V gene lost 1 base and the J gene lost 0 bases, with 15 bases spanning the gap. The CDR3 loop spans 17 amino acids. In germline, CDR1 is SEHNR, CDR2 FQNEAQ (reference sequence). The CDR3: CASSLGLAGTMNTEAFF. The CDR3 DNA sequence: TGTGCCAGCAGCTTAGGTTTAGCTGGCACGATGAACACTGAAGCTTTCTTT.

Many counts were recorded for this clonotype. The V and J genes are TRBV28 and TRBJ1-2; TRBD1 might be the D (6 bases). The CDR3 loop spans 12 amino acids. V shed 6 bases and J shed 7 bases, with 12 bases lying between them. Germline assignment: CDR1 MDHEN and CDR2 SYDVKM. Written as DNA, the CDR3 is TGTGCCAGCAGCACGGGGGGGGCTGGCTACACCTTC. This gives the protein CASSTGGAGYTF.

The chain has TRBV28 and TRBJ1-2, with TRBD1 as a possible D gene (5 bases). Trimming stripped 5 bases from V and 2 bases from J, with 12 bases between. This CDR3 has 14 amino acids. Looked up from germline, CDR1 is MDHEN and CDR2 is SYDVKM. The chain's CDR3 is CASSHGGTNYGYTF. In nucleotides, the CDR3 is TGTGCCAGCAGTCACGGGGGAACAAACTATGGCTACACCTTC.

V usage is TRBV7-2 and J usage is TRBJ2-3; D is uncertain. The CDR3 totals 12 residues. Germline assignment: CDR1 SGHTA and CDR2 FQGNSA. The ends were cut back, 1 base at V and 5 bases at J, with 4 bases in the middle. The CDR3 region is CASSLERDTQYF. The CDR3 nucleotides are TGTGCCAGCAGCTTAGAGAGAGATACGCAGTATTTT. Full variable domain (rest looked up from reference TRBV7-2 and TRBJ2-3): GAGVSQSPSNKVTEKGKDVELRCDPISGHTALYWYRQSLGQGLEFLIYFQGNSAPDKSGLPSDRFSAERTGGSVSTLTIQRTQQEDSAVYLCASSLERDTQYFGPGTRLTVL.

The V gene is TRBV5-1, the J gene TRBJ1-3; 11 bases map to TRBD1. With 4 bases clipped from V and 3 bases from J, the junction kept 6 bases outside the gene matches. Germline values: CDR1 SGHRS, CDR2 YFSETQ. The CDR3 is 16 residues long. CDR3 sequence reads: CASSTGQGASGNTIYF. The CDR3 nucleotides are TGCGCCAGCAGCACCGGACAGGGGGCGAGTGGAAACACCATATATTTT.

The J gene is TRBJ1-1, the V gene TRBV7-2; D might be TRBD1 (6 bases). The V end lost 2 bases, the J end lost 3 bases, and 13 bases lay between the germline ends. This CDR3 comprises 15 residues. Germline CDR1 SGHTA, CDR2 FQGNSA. The CDR3 is CASSLIRGGDTEAFF. The CDR3 DNA is TGTGCCAGCAGCTTAATCAGGGGCGGGGACACTGAAGCTTTCTTT. Full variable domain (outside the CDR3, taken from reference TRBV7-2 and TRBJ1-1): GAGVSQSPSNKVTEKGKDVELRCDPISGHTALYWYRQSLGQGLEFLIYFQGNSAPDKSGLPSDRFSAERTGGSVSTLTIQRTQQEDSAVYLCASSLIRGGDTEAFFGQGTRLTVV.

This clonotype has more than one count but fewer than ten. The chain employs TRBV29-1 and TRBJ1-1, with TRBD1 matching over 8 bases. Unmatched junction bases numbered 12, after V lost 5 bases and J lost 4 bases. The germline CDR1 and CDR2 sequences are SQVTM and ANQGSEA. CDR3 length: 15 residues. The DNA of the CDR3 is TGCAGCGTTTTCGGACAGGGAGGGTTTGGCACTGAAGCTTTCTTT. Translated: CSVFGQGGFGTEAFF.

The V call is TRBV12-3 or TRBV12-4, the J call TRBJ2-1, with D possibly matching TRBD2 (6 bases). The V end was cut by 3 bases, the J end by 2 bases, with 11 bases between. The CDR3 is made up of 15 amino acids. This chain's CDR3 is CASSFQEGPYNEQFF. CDR3 bases: TGTGCCAGCAGTTTCCAGGAGGGGCCCTACAATGAGCAGTTCTTC.

This clonotype occurred a few times. The chain recombines TRBV12-3 or TRBV12-4 with TRBJ1-3, with D possibly TRBD1 on 6 matching bases. Trimming stripped 7 bases from V and 1 base from J, with 17 bases between. The CDR3 spans 16 residues. CDR3 loop: CASTRGEINSGNTIYF. In nucleotides, the CDR3 is TGTGCCAGCACCAGGGGCGAAATCAATTCTGGAAACACCATATATTTT.

CDR3 loop: CASSPPGNSYNEQFF. As DNA, the CDR3 is TGTGCCAGCAGCCCCCCGGGGAACTCCTACAATGAGCAGTTCTTC. The chain carries TRBV7-9 and TRBJ2-1; D perhaps matches TRBD2 (5 bases). CDR3 size: 15 residues. From germline, CDR1 is SEHNR and CDR2 FQNEAQ (reference sequence). V shed 5 bases and J shed 0 bases, with 11 bases lying between them. The whole variable domain, filled in from reference TRBV7-9 and TRBJ2-1, reads DTGVSQNPRHKITKRGQNVTFRCDPISEHNRLYWYRQTLGQGPEFLTYFQNEAQLEKSRLLSDRFSAERPKGSFSTLEIQRTEQGDSAMYLCASSPPGNSYNEQFFGPGTRLTVL.

This clonotype was observed a handful of times. V and J are TRBV18 and TRBJ1-5; D perhaps matches TRBD1 (5 bases). V shed 0 bases and J shed 6 bases, with 12 bases lying between them. CDR1 is KGHSH, CDR2 LQKENI, per germline. The CDR3 extends over 15 amino acids. CDR3 region: CASSPPSQGSQPQHF. CDR3 DNA: TGTGCCAGCTCACCACCCTCCCAGGGAAGTCAGCCCCAGCATTTT.

The chain carries TRBV2 and TRBJ2-7; 8 bases are a match to TRBD1. The V gene's germline CDR1 is SNHLY and CDR2 FYNNEI. This CDR3 comprises 13 residues. V shed 9 bases, J shed 7 bases, and the junction held 11 bases outside the gene matches. The CDR3, as DNA: TGTGCCAGAAGGGGACAGGCAGGGGGAGAGCAGTACTTC. It encodes CARRGQAGGEQYF.